This entry is about one T cell receptor beta chain. Its antigen is not yet known. One end of the junction fails to match germline, which may point to a read error. Sequencing relied on an Illumina HiSeq 2000. Multiplex PCR amplification was used to generate the TCR beta chain libraries. High-throughput sequencing was used to analyze the amplified TCR beta chain products. TCRdb's own reprocessing of the public reads used fastp at Q25 and MiXCR and kept productive beta chains. Identical CDR3 proteins give one entry, which carries the most common genes and DNA. The table for this sample lists about 22,000 distinct CDR3 sequences; about 54% of them were counted only once. 13% to 15% of the sample lies in the top ten. CDR1 and CDR2 were assigned from the germline V gene (reference sequence) as LNHDA and SQIVND. The CDR3 runs 16 amino acids, cysteine and phenylalanine included. Solely the CDR3 DNA is kept, with 48 bases framed from the first base.

These data come from a study of breast tumors, draining lymph nodes, adjacent tissues (dated by TCRdb to the mid-2010s). In terms of the full investigation: In breast cancer patients, the study compared the TCR beta repertoires of tumor, adjacent nontumor tissue and axillary lymph nodes. The study aimed to assess the relationships and possible T-cell exchange between tumor, surrounding tissue and draining lymph node repertoires in human breast cancer.

What the work shows at the level of the full study, not this receptor alone: Tumor T-cell repertoires showed less diversity than lymph node repertoires and more diversity than nontumor tissue repertoires, and tumor T-cell repertoires showed preferential V and J gene usage. The data were considered consistent with most tumor T cells being derived from the lymph node and subsequently expanding within tumor tissue. The conclusion that tumor T cells originate in lymph nodes was presented as consistent with a hypothesis rather than as directly demonstrated. Tumor and nontumor tissue repertoires were significantly more similar in luminal-like than in basal-like breast cancer.

This sequence uses TRBV19 and TRBJ2-2; D gene: possibly TRBD1, on 5 matching bases. The sequence came from a female donor with breast cancer. Some clones in this sample may be carry-over from other donors' samples. The material sequenced was breast tumor tissue. The DNA sequence is given as TGTGCCAGTGGTATAATCAGACAGATGAGCACCGGGGAGCTGTTTTTT. This sequence encodes CASGIIRQMSTGELFF.